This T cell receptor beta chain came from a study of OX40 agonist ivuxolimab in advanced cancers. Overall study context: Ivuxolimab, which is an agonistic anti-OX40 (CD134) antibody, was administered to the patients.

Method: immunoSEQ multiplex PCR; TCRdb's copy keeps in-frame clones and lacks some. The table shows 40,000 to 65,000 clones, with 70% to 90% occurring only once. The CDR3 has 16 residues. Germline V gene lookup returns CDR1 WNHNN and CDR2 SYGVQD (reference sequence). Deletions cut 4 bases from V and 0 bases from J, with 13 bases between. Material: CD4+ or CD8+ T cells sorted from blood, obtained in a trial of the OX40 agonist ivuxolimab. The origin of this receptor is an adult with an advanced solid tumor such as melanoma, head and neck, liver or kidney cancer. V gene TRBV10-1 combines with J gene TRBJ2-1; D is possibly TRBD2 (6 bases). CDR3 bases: TGCGCCAGCAGTGGGGGCGCGGGGATCTCCTACAATGAGCAGTTCTTC. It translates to CASSGGAGISYNEQFF.